This T cell receptor beta chain came from a study of T cells in localized non-small cell lung cancer. The CDR3 has 14 amino acids. Germline CDR1 SNHLY, CDR2 FYNNEI. V lost 8 bases, J lost 0 bases, and 2 bases stayed unmatched. Assay: immunoSEQ multiplex PCR; the TCRdb copy retains only in-frame clones and omits some. The profile covers around 140,000 clones, with more than 70% appearing a single time and approximately 1.7% taken by the ten largest. This clonotype was obtained from a female donor of 60 years or more with stage I lung adenocarcinoma. The chain employs TRBV2 and TRBJ2-2; 8 bases agree with TRBD1. The sequences come from peripheral blood, collected before any cancer treatment. This chain's CDR3 is CASRGQANTGELFF. In DNA form, the CDR3 reads TGTGCCAGCCGGGGACAGGCGAACACCGGGGAGCTGTTTTTT.